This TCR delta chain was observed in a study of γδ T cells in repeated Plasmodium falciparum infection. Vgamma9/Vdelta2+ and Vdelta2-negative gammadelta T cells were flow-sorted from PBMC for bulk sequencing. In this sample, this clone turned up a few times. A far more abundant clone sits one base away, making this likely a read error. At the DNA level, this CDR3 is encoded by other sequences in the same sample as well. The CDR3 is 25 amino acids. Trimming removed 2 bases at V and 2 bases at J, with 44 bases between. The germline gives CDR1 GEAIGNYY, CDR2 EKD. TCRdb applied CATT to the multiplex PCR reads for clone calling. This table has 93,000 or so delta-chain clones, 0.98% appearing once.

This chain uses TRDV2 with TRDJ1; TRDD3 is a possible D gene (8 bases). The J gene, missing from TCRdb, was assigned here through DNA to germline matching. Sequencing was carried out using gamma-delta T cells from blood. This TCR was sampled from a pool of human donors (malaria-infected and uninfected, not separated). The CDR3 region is CACDNRNTFLLSSRRGIEWTDKLIF. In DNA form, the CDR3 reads TGTGCCTGTGACAACAGGAACACCTTCCTGCTATCGTCCCGGCGGGGGATAGAGTGGACCGATAAACTCATCTTT.